These 23 T cell receptor beta chains were all obtained from the same sample, sequenced in a study of T cell repertoires in cytomegalovirus infection. The antigens these receptors bind are not known. TCRdb re-analysed the reads in MiXCR, keeping a single row per CDR3 protein. The profile shows 200,000 or so distinct CDR3 sequences, roughly two fifths of them singletons. The material was CD8+ T cells from cultured PBMCs, obtained from culture after CMV antigen stimulation. The receptor source for this set is a human donor in good health (CMV status not recorded). Some clones in this sample may be carry-over from other donors' samples.

The CDR3 DNA reads as TGTGCCACCAGCTTCTACAGGGCCAGCACAGATACGCAGTATTTT. Protein product: CATSFYRASTDTQYF. The J gene is TRBJ2-3, the V gene TRBV15; the D gene is possibly TRBD1 (6 bases). Germline V gene sequence: CDR1 LNHNV, CDR2 YYDKDF (reference sequence). This CDR3 region has 15 residues. V shed 5 bases and J shed 0 bases, with 12 bases lying between them.

This clonotype was detected a few times. The CDR3 DNA is TGCAGCGTTGAAGATTGGTGGTCGGGAGGGGTGGCAGAGACCCAGTACTTC. The encoded protein is CSVEDWWSGGVAETQYF. The chain couples TRBV29-1 to TRBJ2-5; 8 positions agree with TRBD2. Germline trimming cut 0 bases from V and 4 bases from J; bases unmatched to any gene: 13. This CDR3 spans 17 amino acids. Germline CDR1 and CDR2: SQVTM and ANQGSEA.

With regard to this clonotype: Germline and junction disagree at one end, which may indicate a read error. The rearrangement uses TRBV6-1 and TRBJ2-5, with 7 nucleotides matching TRBD1. This CDR3 comprises 17 residues. CDR1 MNHNS and CDR2 SASEGT come from the germline V gene. The CDR3 sequence: CASREFRSLGQQETQSF. The DNA of the CDR3 is TGTGCCAGCAGGGAATTTCGTAGTCTGGGACAGCAAGAGACCCAGTCCTTC.

This clonotype has only a few counts. The chain couples TRBV6-6 to TRBJ2-7, with 10 bases lining up with TRBD1. Trimming removed 5 bases from V and 1 base from J; junction bases left unmatched: 5. The CDR3 totals 15 residues. Per the germline V gene, CDR1 is MNHNY and CDR2 is SVGAGI (reference sequence). The chain's CDR3 is CASSDMGQGSYEQYF. In DNA form, the CDR3 reads TGTGCCAGCAGTGATATGGGACAGGGGTCCTACGAGCAGTACTTC.

The chain combines TRBV6-5 with TRBJ1-1, with TRBD1 as a possible D gene (6 bases). CDR1 is MNHEY and CDR2 is SVGAGI in the germline V gene. The CDR3 spans 17 residues. Trimming stripped 2 bases from V and 5 bases from J, with 21 bases between. CDR3 sequence reads: CASSYRAGDNGDTEAFF. Written as DNA, the CDR3 is TGTGCCAGCAGTTACCGGGCAGGGGATAATGGGGATACTGAAGCTTTCTTT.

This clonotype was observed a handful of times. This sequence joins TRBV7-9 and TRBJ1-2, with TRBD1 matching over 10 bases. CDR3 size: 17 residues. The germline gives CDR1 SEHNR, CDR2 FQNEAQ (reference sequence). The junction had 6 bases not matched to a gene; V was cut back by 1 base and J by 1 base. CDR3 sequence: CASSLEGQGILNYGYTF. CDR3 sequence (DNA): TGTGCCAGCAGCTTAGAGGGACAGGGGATACTTAACTATGGCTACACCTTC.

The chain recombines TRBV20-1 with TRBJ2-1; tentative D call: TRBD2 (5 bases). V was clipped by 0 bases and J by 5 bases, with 14 bases between them. The CDR3 loop spans 15 amino acids. Per the germline V gene, CDR1 is DFQATT and CDR2 is SNEGSKA (reference sequence). The chain's CDR3 is CSARDREADDNEQFF. The CDR3 region has the DNA TGCAGTGCTAGAGATCGGGAAGCGGACGACAATGAGCAGTTCTTC.

The rearrangement links TRBV29-1 to TRBJ2-1; the D call may be TRBD1 or TRBD2 (7 bases each). Germline CDR1 and CDR2: SQVTM and ANQGSEA. V gave up 8 bases and J gave up 3 bases, with 14 bases separating them. The CDR3 length is 13 residues. The CDR3 loop is CSFQGGNYNEQFF. The CDR3 bases are TGCAGCTTCCAGGGGGGGAACTACAATGAGCAGTTCTTC.

The count of this clonotype is one. The chain links TRBV5-1 to TRBJ2-2; 8 nucleotides line up with TRBD1. J gave up 5 bases and V 0 bases, and 6 bases lay outside the gene matches. Germline lookup yields CDR1 SGHRS and CDR2 YFSETQ. This CDR3 is built from 16 residues. The DNA of the CDR3 is TGCGCCAGCAGCTTGGAGGACAGGGATTGGACCGGGGAGCTGTTTTTT. Translated: CASSLEDRDWTGELFF.

The rearrangement links TRBV6-6 to TRBJ2-1; 9 positions agree with TRBD2. From germline, CDR1 is MNHNY and CDR2 SVGAGI (reference sequence). The CDR3 is 15 residues long. J gave up 8 bases and V 5 bases, and 10 bases lay outside the gene matches. The CDR3 nucleotides read TGTGCCAGCAGTAAAACTAGCGGGCCACCCGATGAGCAGTTCTTC. Its translation is CASSKTSGPPDEQFF.

This clonotype was observed many times. V and J are TRBV10-3 and TRBJ2-7, with TRBD1 matching 10 bases. V shed 9 bases, J shed 5 bases, and the junction held 10 bases outside the gene matches. This CDR3 is 14 amino acids long. Germline CDR1 ENHRY, CDR2 SYGVKD. The chain's CDR3 is CAIKPGQGMDEQYF. The CDR3 DNA follows: TGTGCCATAAAGCCGGGACAGGGGATGGACGAGCAGTACTTC.

V gene TRBV7-9 combines with J gene TRBJ2-7; D possibly uses TRBD1 or TRBD2 (5 bases each). The V gene's germline CDR1 is SEHNR and CDR2 FQNEAQ (reference sequence). Trimming shortened V by 4 bases and J by 3 bases, and 10 bases separated the two germline ends. The CDR3 has 13 residues. In DNA, the CDR3 is TGTGCCAGCAGCTCCAGGGACGACTACGAGCAGTACTTC. This encodes CASSSRDDYEQYF.

The gene calls are TRBV24-1 and TRBJ2-3, with 16 bases that match TRBD2. Germline lookup yields CDR1 KGHDR and CDR2 SFDVKD. This CDR3 is built from 21 residues. Germline trimming cut 5 bases from V and 5 bases from J; bases unmatched to any gene: 18. CDR3 coding DNA: TGTGCCACCAGTGCTCGGCCGGGACTAGCGGGAGGGCCAGTATCGGAAGATACGCAGTATTTT. It is translated as CATSARPGLAGGPVSEDTQYF.

The chain uses TRBV20-1 and TRBJ2-7; no clear D gene. The V gene's germline CDR1 is DFQATT and CDR2 SNEGSKA (reference sequence). The CDR3 length is 12 residues. Trimming stripped 0 bases from V and 1 base from J, with 4 bases between. The DNA of the CDR3 is TGCAGTGCTAGAGATAATTCCTACGAGCAGTACTTC. Translated, it gives CSARDNSYEQYF.

This chain connects TRBV9 to TRBJ1-1, with a tentative D call TRBD1 (5 bases). The CDR3 has 15 residues. Germline V gene data show CDR1 as SGDLS and CDR2 as YYNGEE. The V end lost 3 bases, the J end lost 2 bases, and 14 bases lay between the germline ends. CDR3 nucleotide sequence: TGTGCCAGCAGCGCCCCACACGGGGGAAACACTGAAGCTTTCTTT. This translates into CASSAPHGGNTEAFF. The full variable domain, rest sourced from reference TRBV9 and TRBJ1-1, is DSGVTQTPKHLITATGQRVTLRCSPRSGDLSVYWYQQSLDQGLQFLIQYYNGEERAKGNILERFSAQQFPDLHSELNLSSLELGDSALYFCASSAPHGGNTEAFFGQGTRLTVV.

This clonotype was observed a single time. The gene calls are TRBV29-1 and TRBJ2-1, with 7 bases matching TRBD1. CDR1 and CDR2 (germline): SQVTM, ANQGSEA. With V trimmed by 6 bases and J by 1 base, 3 bases remained unmatched. The CDR3 loop spans 13 amino acids. As DNA, the CDR3 is TGCAGCGTAGGGGGACAGTCCTACAATGAGCAGTTCTTC. Protein: CSVGGQSYNEQFF.

This clonotype has only a few counts. V and J are TRBV27 and TRBJ2-3; 8 bases match TRBD1. The germline gives CDR1 MNHEY, CDR2 SMNVEV (reference sequence). The CDR3 contains 14 residues. V gave up 3 bases and J gave up 3 bases; unmatched junction bases: 2. Here the CDR3 DNA reads TGTGCCAGCAGTTTCTGGACAGGGACAGATACGCAGTATTTT. It encodes CASSFWTGTDTQYF.

This clonotype occurred many times. The CDR3 here is CASSLHDSTGELFF. The CDR3 region has the DNA TGTGCCAGCAGCTTACACGACAGCACCGGGGAGCTGTTTTTT. The rearrangement joins TRBV7-9 to TRBJ2-2; weak D call: TRBD1 (5 bases). This CDR3 is built from 14 residues. V shed 2 bases and J shed 4 bases, with 8 bases lying between them. Germline CDR1 reads SEHNR; CDR2 reads FQNEAQ (reference sequence). Variable domain in full (rest from reference TRBV7-9 and TRBJ2-2): DTGVSQNPRHKITKRGQNVTFRCDPISEHNRLYWYRQTLGQGPEFLTYFQNEAQLEKSRLLSDRFSAERPKGSFSTLEIQRTEQGDSAMYLCASSLHDSTGELFFGEGSRLTVL.

This clonotype was detected only a few times. V and J are TRBV7-9 and TRBJ2-4, with D unresolved. V was cut by 3 bases and J by 0 bases, with 9 bases left in between. The CDR3 totals 15 residues. The germline gives CDR1 SEHNR, CDR2 FQNEAQ (reference sequence). The CDR3 nucleotides read TGTGCCAGCAGCTTTTCTGTGGGAGCCAAAAACATTCAGTACTTC. Its translation is CASSFSVGAKNIQYF.

This clonotype turned up a few times. CDR3 coding DNA: TGCAGCGTGCGGGACAGTTACAATGAGCAGTTCTTC. Protein product: CSVRDSYNEQFF. The chain employs TRBV29-1 and TRBJ2-1; TRBD1 might be the D (7 bases). V lost 6 bases to trimming and J lost 4 bases, with 10 bases between them. The CDR3 has 12 residues. Germline-derived CDR1 and CDR2 are SQVTM and ANQGSEA.

This chain joins TRBV11-2 and TRBJ2-2, with 11 bases aligning to TRBD2. This CDR3 region has 17 residues. V shed 5 bases, J shed 4 bases, and the junction held 9 bases outside the gene matches. CDR1 is SGHAT, CDR2 FQNNGV, per germline. The CDR3 nucleotides are TGTGCCAGCAGCCCCCGACTAGCGGGGAGGGGCACCGGGGAGCTGTTTTTT. It is translated as CASSPRLAGRGTGELFF.

This clonotype showed up just a few times. The V call is TRBV7-8, the J call TRBJ1-4; 7 bases fit TRBD1. Germline values: CDR1 SGHVS, CDR2 FQNEAQ. The CDR3 totals 16 residues. Trimming at V came to 3 bases and at J to 3 bases, leaving 7 bases not matched to a gene. Written as DNA, the CDR3 is TGTGCCAGCAGCTTGGGCATGGGACAGCCTAATGAAAAACTGTTTTTT. Translating it yields CASSLGMGQPNEKLFF.

This clonotype was observed at least ten times. The chain couples TRBV7-9 to TRBJ1-5; TRBD1 agrees at 7 bases. Trimming cost V 4 bases and J 7 bases; bases outside gene matches: 7. This CDR3 spans 14 amino acids. Germline CDR1 reads SEHNR; CDR2 reads FQNEAQ (reference sequence). The CDR3 coding sequence is TGTGCCAGCAGCTCGACAGGGAATAGACAGCCCCAGCATTTT. This sequence encodes CASSSTGNRQPQHF.